The rows below give T cell receptor beta chains drawn from one sample of a study of beta chain features in type 1 diabetes. The table came from immunoSEQ multiplex PCR; TCRdb's copy has only in-frame clones and leaves some out. The table has hundreds of thousands of clones, 9.6% seen once. What was sequenced was naive CD4+ T cells from blood. These TCRs come from a woman aged 18-35 years in good health. Both conserved end residues are part of each CDR3.

>TRBV2
CASRVTSGETDTQYF
>TRBV27
CASSLTGLGMNTEAFF
>TRBV28
CASSRLAGVADTQYF
>TRBV6-5
CASLTQTGGTGYTF
>TRBV11-3
CASSLGGFVSSGYNEQFF
>TRBV5-4
CASSLEASRTDTQYF
>TRBV7-9
CASSLASVSYQETQYF
>TRBV5-5
CASSFDSFAYEQYF
>TRBV7-9
CASSSQGNTEAFF
>TRBV9
CASSTSRALNTEAFF
>TRBV12-5
CASGLRDKPYF
>TRBV5-6
CASSSTGGRTDTQYF
>TRBV28
CASWERNQPQHF
>TRBV29-1
CSVTLEVAYEQYF
>TRBV9
CASSVDGNQPQHF
>TRBV25-1
CASSELGRTGNTEAFF
>TRBV5-1
CAPSGRTSNYGYTF
>TRBV30
CACTGSFYSNQPQHF
>TRBV15
CATSRVLRETQYF
>TRBV30
CAWSSRGRNTGELFF
>TRBV25-1
CASIDRGYEQYF
>TRBV9
CASSVEGLVGELFF